The T cell receptor beta chain under discussion was sequenced for a study of T cell repertoires in ileal Crohn's disease. Whole-study context: Postoperative therapy was given to about half: about 11 thiopurines, 15 to 20 anti-TNF agents.

Germline V gene sequence: CDR1 MNHEY, CDR2 SVGAGI. Trimming took 6 bases from V and 1 from J, leaving 13 bases between them. CDR3 length: 14 amino acids. TCRdb keeps only in-frame clones here, not all; method: immunoSEQ multiplex PCR. The sample records roughly 13,000 clones, more than 80% being singletons. To note about this clone: Its antigen is unknown.

Study-wide findings and caveats: Sorted CD8 T cells held more high-frequency clones than CD4.

Time point specified: neoterminal ileum biopsy at postoperative endoscopy, about 6 months after surgery. Included were adult ileal or ileocolonic Crohn's patients indicated for ileocolonic resection. This clonotype was sampled from an adult with Crohn's disease. Material: ileal tissue. This rearrangement joins TRBV6-5 to TRBJ2-7, with D hard to call. The CDR3 coding sequence is TGTGCCAGCAGACGCGTCCAGGCTTCCTACGAGCAGTACTTC. This translates into CASRRVQASYEQYF.